This T cell receptor (beta chain) was observed in a study of blood T cell repertoires in COVID-19. Background on the study: PBMCs, B-cell-depleted T cells, or T cells were the source of the cDNA or gDNA that made up the material.

Produced via immunoSEQ multiplex PCR; TCRdb's table is partial and in-frame only. The data show roughly 150,000 clones, approximately 95% seen once. Seattle researchers signed up patients amid active infection and tracked them longitudinally. Germline CDR1 and CDR2: LNHDA and SQIVND (reference sequence). With 4 bases removed from V and 8 bases from J, the gap between germline ends came to 14 bases. This CDR3 is 13 amino acids long. This TCR was recovered from a woman between 55 and 75 years old with COVID-19, enrolled during active disease. Sequencing was performed on peripheral blood. This chain links TRBV19 with TRBJ1-2; D is possibly TRBD1 (5 bases). The CDR3 DNA reads as TGTGCCAGTAGTACGAACAGGTTTGGGGGCTACACCTTC. Its protein is CASSTNRFGGYTF.